A single sample is the source of the 8 T cell receptor beta chains below, sequenced in a study of cytomegalovirus exposure and HLA in healthy donors. A multiplex PCR was run with 60 Vbeta primers and 13 Jbeta primers. The repertoire was sequenced with immunoSEQ multiplex PCR; TCRdb's copy has only in-frame clones and lacks some. The sample gives roughly 250,000 clones, approximately 84% of which show up once; 1.5% to 2.5% is in the top ten. The specimen sequenced was PBMCs. These TCRs come from a woman in her forties in good health and CMV-seropositive.

This clone was observed a few times. CDR3 sequence reads: CASSQEAGGPYNEQFF. The CDR3 DNA reads TGCGCCAGCAGCCAAGAGGCGGGAGGACCCTACAATGAGCAGTTCTTC. The rearrangement links TRBV4-3 to TRBJ2-1, with 8 nucleotides matching TRBD2. Trimming took 0 bases from V and 2 from J; bases not matched to a gene: 3. Looked up from germline, CDR1 is LGHNA and CDR2 is YSLEER. The CDR3 consists of 16 residues.

CDR3 bases: TGCGCCAGCAGCTTGGTGGGGTCGGGGTCCCCAGATACGCAGTATTTT. Amino acids: CASSLVGSGSPDTQYF. This sequence joins TRBV5-1 and TRBJ2-3; TRBD2 is a possible D gene (5 bases). The CDR3 runs 16 residues. V was shortened by 0 bases and J by 4 bases, with 15 bases between the two germline ends. CDR1 is SGHRS and CDR2 is YFSETQ in the germline V gene.

This clone was counted a few times. This chain joins TRBV5-1 and TRBJ2-2, with 12 bases identical to TRBD1. Germline CDR1 SGHRS, CDR2 YFSETQ. The CDR3 is 16 residues long. Unmatched junction bases numbered 5, after V lost 4 bases and J lost 4 bases. This chain's CDR3 is CASSPPGQGATGELFF. CDR3 DNA: TGCGCCAGCAGCCCACCGGGACAGGGGGCCACCGGGGAGCTGTTTTTT.

The chain is built from TRBV25-1 and TRBJ2-1; D gene uncertain. This CDR3 is built from 13 residues. Deletions cut 0 bases from V and 4 bases from J, with 4 bases between. Per the germline V gene, CDR1 is MGHDK and CDR2 is SYGVNS. CDR3: CASSEYQYNEQFF. The CDR3, as DNA: TGTGCCAGCAGTGAATACCAGTACAATGAGCAGTTCTTC.

The rearrangement uses TRBV5-4 and TRBJ1-1; D not certain. Germline loops: CDR1 SGHNT, CDR2 YYREEE (reference sequence). The ends were cut back, 3 bases at V and 6 bases at J, with 9 bases in the middle. The length of the CDR3 is 12 residues. The CDR3 DNA reads TGTGCCAGCAGCTCGGGTGACCCTGAAGCTTTCTTT. It translates to CASSSGDPEAFF.

The rearrangement links TRBV2 to TRBJ2-7; D possibly corresponds to TRBD1 (6 bases). Germline-derived CDR1 and CDR2 are SNHLY and FYNNEI. With 6 bases removed from V and 3 bases from J, the gap between germline ends came to 18 bases. The CDR3 runs 15 residues. The CDR3 DNA follows: TGTGCCAGCAGCCCCGTACAGGGTAATCTCTACGAGCAGTACTTC. Its translation is CASSPVQGNLYEQYF.

The chain has TRBV28 and TRBJ2-7; 10 positions agree with TRBD1. The ends lost 6 bases at V and 3 bases at J; junction bases unmatched: 5. The CDR3 length is 14 residues. Germline V gene sequence: CDR1 MDHEN, CDR2 SYDVKM. CDR3 sequence: CASRGTGVIYEQYF. Written as DNA, the CDR3 is TGTGCCAGCAGGGGGACAGGGGTGATCTACGAGCAGTACTTC.

This chain links TRBV9 with TRBJ1-1; D ambiguous. Germline V CDR1 and CDR2: SGDLS, YYNGEE. Trimming shortened V by 0 bases and J by 1 base, and 7 bases separated the two germline ends. The CDR3 contains 14 residues. This chain's CDR3 is CASSVVGANTEAFF. The CDR3 bases are TGTGCCAGCAGCGTAGTGGGAGCGAACACTGAAGCTTTCTTT.